The 2 T cell receptor beta chains below were found in one sample sequenced in a study of early T cells in non-severe SARS-CoV-2 infection (dated by TCRdb to the early 2020s). The library was produced with 5' RACE. TCRdb lists the instrument as NextSeq 500. TCRdb ran its own pipeline on the public reads, namely fastp trimming at Q25 and MiXCR clone calling, and kept in-frame beta chains. Merged by CDR3 protein, the rows form single entries marked with the most common genes and DNA. The sample contains about 49,000 distinct CDR3 sequences, less than 7.5% of them found a single time. About 2.6% of the sample is taken by the ten largest. The material sequenced was whole blood, taken at baseline. Every receptor here comes from an adult who was a healthcare worker with PCR-confirmed SARS-CoV-2 infection or an uninfected control (not recorded which).

This clonotype was detected only a few times. J is TRBJ2-3 and V is TRBV5-6, with D possibly TRBD2 on 6 matching bases. V lost 0 bases and J 1 base, leaving 9 bases between the germline ends. In germline, CDR1 is SGHDT, CDR2 YYEEEE. The CDR3 is 15 residues long. DNA for the CDR3: TGTGCCAGCAGCTTGGGAGGCGGGGGCACAGATACGCAGTATTTT. It codes for CASSLGGGGTDTQYF.

This clonotype appeared a few times. The chain is built from TRBV4-1 and TRBJ1-5; D not certain. The CDR3 is 14 amino acids. Germline CDR1 and CDR2: MGHRA and YSYEKL. V was pared by 4 bases and J by 3 bases, with 10 bases between. In DNA form, the CDR3 reads TGCGCCAGCAGCCCGAACAGCCTCAATCAGCCCCAGCATTTT. Translation: CASSPNSLNQPQHF.